This T cell receptor (beta chain) was captured in a study of blood T cells in healthy people across ages (dated by TCRdb to between 2014 and 2017). As for the study more broadly: In model experiments, roughly one uniquely barcoded TCR beta cDNA molecule per two T cells was captured by template switching. Using deep sequencing normalized with unique cDNA molecular identifiers, the study measured how TCR beta repertoire diversity changes with age. The donors were split into four age groups: young (average about 16 years), middle-aged (around 37), aged (approximately 60) and long-lived (approximately 80). To avoid experimental bias, donors of different ages were distributed randomly across sequencing lanes. For two donors (one aged 18 to 30 and one aged 80 or older), the study analyzed two additional independent replicas of 1 million unique cDNA reads from the same blood draw. General conclusions and limits of the study: A strong correlation was found between observed TCR beta diversity and the percentage of naive T cells measured by flow cytometry. Total diversity estimates from one million sequenced T cells were considered lower bounds and underestimates. As age increased, observed TCR beta diversity per million T cells dropped in a roughly linear way, and a significant reduction was already evident by age 40. Bulk unsorted PBMC profiling prevented conclusive comparison of naive and antigen-experienced compartments. The long-lived group showed more naive CD4+ T cells, fewer expanded clones and increased TCR diversity than the aged group, suggesting age selection. Donor CMV infection status was unknown, potentially confounding age-related changes in expanded clonotypes.

CDR1 and CDR2 (MNHEY, SMNVEV) derive from the germline V gene (reference sequence). Trimming accounts for 7 bases at V and 6 bases at J, while the number of junction bases matched to no gene is 22. The CDR3 holds 18 amino acids from the cysteine to the phenylalanine. CDR3 DNA only is kept here, 54 bases in frame from base 1. This clonotype was seen at least ten times. There is no known antigen for this receptor. No clone much larger than this one lies a single base away; base qualities are absent. Donors were 39 systemically healthy Caucasian individuals from Russia aged about 6 to 100 years. Around 9.8 milliliters of peripheral blood were collected from each donor into EDTA-treated Vacutainer tubes. Ficoll-Paque density-gradient centrifugation was used to isolate PBMCs, with at least 6.5 million per sample. Total RNA was extracted from PBMCs with Trizol reagent, with at least 6 micrograms obtained per sample. For every donor, an aliquot of PBMCs went through flow cytometry to measure the percentages of naive CD45RAhigh/CD27high T cells.

Preparation of the library involved 5' RACE. Sequenced on an Illumina HiSeq 2500. A second about 7 to 11 cycle PCR used a sample-barcoded 5' primer and a J-beta primer mix. A unique molecular identifier was introduced onto each TCR beta cDNA molecule by a template-switch 5' adaptor carrying 12 random nucleotides. Each sample yielded at least 3 million CDR3-containing paired-end reads. All of the RNA was converted into first-strand cDNA using the Mint cDNA synthesis kit, with a TRBC-specific oligonucleotide serving as the primer. After uracil-DNA glycosylase treatment, a first 18-cycle PCR used universal primers M1SS and BC2_uni_R on all cDNA. The authors' pipeline ran thus. Normalization of each sample was performed by random selection of 1 million high-quality reads, each carrying a distinct molecular identifier. Reads with shared molecular identifiers were discarded instead of being binned into consensus sequences. MiTCR, run with a Q25 quality threshold and the strictest error-elimination algorithm, handled CDR3 identification, clonotype clustering and error correction. A nonparametric unseen species model with Euler transformation was used to estimate lower-bound total TCR beta diversity. TCRdb reran the public reads through fastp at Q25 and MiXCR, keeping productive beta chains. A single entry per CDR3 protein holds the most common genes and DNA from its merged rows. These V and J calls are TCRdb output, not the study's own analysis. In all, the sample holds roughly 680,000 distinct CDR3 sequences, and roughly half of those were seen once. The ten largest clonotypes hold 13% of the sample.

The V and J segments used are TRBV27 and TRBJ2-7; the central 9 bases match TRBD1. This TCR was sampled from a woman of 80 years or more in good health. Source material: blood. The DNA is as follows: TGTGCCAGCATCCCGGCACGGGACAGGGTGCGATGGACGGTCGAGCAGTACTTC. The encoded protein is CASIPARDRVRWTVEQYF.